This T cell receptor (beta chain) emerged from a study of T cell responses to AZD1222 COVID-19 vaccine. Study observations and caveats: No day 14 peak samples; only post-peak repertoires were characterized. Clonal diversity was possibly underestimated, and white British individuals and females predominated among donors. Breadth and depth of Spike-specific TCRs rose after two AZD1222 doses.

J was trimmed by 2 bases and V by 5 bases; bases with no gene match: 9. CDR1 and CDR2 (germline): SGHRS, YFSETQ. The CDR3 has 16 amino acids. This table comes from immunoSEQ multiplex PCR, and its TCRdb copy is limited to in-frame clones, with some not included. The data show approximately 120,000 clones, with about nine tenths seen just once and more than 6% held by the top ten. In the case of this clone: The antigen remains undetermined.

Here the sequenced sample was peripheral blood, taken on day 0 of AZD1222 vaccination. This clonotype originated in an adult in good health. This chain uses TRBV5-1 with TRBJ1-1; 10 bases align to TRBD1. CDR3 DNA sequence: TGCGCCAGCAGTCCTCTCGGGACAGGGGTAAACACTGAAGCTTTCTTT. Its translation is CASSPLGTGVNTEAFF. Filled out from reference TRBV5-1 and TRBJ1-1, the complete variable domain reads KAGVTQTPRYLIKTRGQQVTLSCSPISGHRSVSWYQQTPGQGLQFLFEYFSETQRNKGNFPGRFSGRQFSNSRSEMNVSTLELGDSALYLCASSPLGTGVNTEAFFGQGTRLTVV.